The 22 T cell receptor beta chains below come from one sample, sequenced in a study of blood T cell repertoires in COVID-19. Some clones are missing from TCRdb's copy, which holds only in-frame ones; the method was immunoSEQ multiplex PCR. This sample yields over 200,000 clones, of which 88% are seen a single time; less than 3.5% belongs to the top ten. The sample taken for sequencing was peripheral blood. These receptors were collected from a woman aged 60-75 years with acute or convalescent COVID-19.

This clone showed up just once. The chain uses TRBV6-1 and TRBJ2-2, with a tentative D call TRBD2 (5 bases). Trimming left V 2 bases short and J 0 bases short, with 10 bases between. The CDR3 consists of 16 residues. The germline V gene has CDR1 MNHNS and CDR2 SASEGT. CDR3 nucleotide sequence: TGTGCCAGCAGTGAACCCGGGATCACGAACACCGGGGAGCTGTTTTTT. This encodes CASSEPGITNTGELFF.

The count of this clone is one. The chain is built from TRBV14 and TRBJ1-3; no reliable D call. The germline V gene encodes CDR1 SGHDN and CDR2 FVKESK. With 1 base removed from V and 2 bases from J, the gap between germline ends came to 9 bases. The CDR3 extends over 15 amino acids. The CDR3 sequence: CASSQVGQAGNTIYF. DNA of the CDR3: TGTGCCAGCAGCCAAGTTGGGCAGGCTGGAAACACCATATATTTT.

The V call is TRBV7-9, the J call TRBJ2-7; D is perhaps TRBD2 (6 bases). CDR3 length equals 15 residues. Trimming removed 6 bases at V and 4 bases at J, with 19 bases between. Germline CDR1 SEHNR, CDR2 FQNEAQ (reference sequence). The CDR3 protein is CASSIGGSGSYEQYF. The DNA of the CDR3 is TGTGCCAGCAGTATTGGGGGGTCTGGCTCTTACGAGCAGTACTTC.

This chain connects TRBV4-2 to TRBJ2-4; 9 nucleotides align to TRBD2. The CDR3 has 19 residues. CDR1 and CDR2 from the germline V gene are LGHNA and YNFKEQ. Trimming removed 1 base from V and 1 base from J; junction bases left unmatched: 11. The CDR3, as DNA: TGTGCCAGCAGCCAAGCATCTAGCGGGGCCGCCGGGGCCAAAAACATTCAGTACTTC. Its translation: CASSQASSGAAGAKNIQYF.

This chain connects TRBV19 to TRBJ2-1; TRBD2 might be the D (5 bases). V lost 11 bases to trimming and J lost 5 bases, with 10 bases between them. CDR3 length: 11 residues. Germline lookup yields CDR1 LNHDA and CDR2 SQIVND (reference sequence). The CDR3 DNA sequence: TGTGCCGGCGGGTCTCACAATGAGCAGTTCTTC. Translated: CAGGSHNEQFF. The variable domain in full, with the rest retrieved from reference TRBV19 and TRBJ2-1, is DGGITQSPKYLFRKEGQNVTLSCEQNLNHDAMYWYRQDPGQGLRLIYYSQIVNDFQKGDIAEGYSVSREKKESFPLTVTSAQKNPTAFYLCAGGSHNEQFFGPGTRLTVL.

This chain joins TRBV4-3 and TRBJ1-3, with D unresolved. Germline CDR1 and CDR2: LGHNA and YSLEER. V gave up 8 bases and J gave up 10 bases, with 18 bases separating them. The CDR3 totals 13 residues. The CDR3 sequence: CASSTGRRETIYF. CDR3 DNA: TGCGCCAGCTCGACCGGTCGGAGGGAAACCATATATTTT.

The J gene is TRBJ2-1, the V gene TRBV19; D is perhaps TRBD2 (6 bases). This CDR3 is 15 amino acids long. Germline CDR1 is LNHDA and CDR2 is SQIVND (reference sequence). V was trimmed by 8 bases and J by 5 bases, leaving 19 bases between them. The CDR3 is CASRRGVVGNNEQFF. CDR3 sequence (DNA): TGTGCCAGTCGGAGGGGAGTAGTGGGCAACAATGAGCAGTTCTTC.

The chain couples TRBV5-6 to TRBJ1-2, with 7 bases aligning to TRBD1. Germline V gene data show CDR1 as SGHDT and CDR2 as YYEEEE. V dropped 4 bases and J dropped 4; count of bases not matched to a gene: 10. This CDR3 has 15 amino acids. The CDR3 coding sequence is TGTGCCAGCAGCCTGATGACAGGGCTGGGCTATGGCTACACCTTC. Its protein is CASSLMTGLGYGYTF. The whole variable domain, filled in from reference TRBV5-6 and TRBJ1-2, reads DAGVTQSPTHLIKTRGQQVTLRCSPKSGHDTVSWYQQALGQGPQFIFQYYEEEERQRGNFPDRFSGHQFPNYSSELNVNALLLGDSALYLCASSLMTGLGYGYTFGSGTRLTVV.

The genes are TRBV28 and TRBJ1-2, with D uncertain. Germline CDR1 reads MDHEN; CDR2 reads SYDVKM. V shed 6 bases and J shed 7 bases, with 12 bases lying between them. This CDR3 spans 12 amino acids. DNA for the CDR3: TGTGCCAGCAGCTCTACCACGGGTGGCTACACCTTC. Protein: CASSSTTGGYTF.

The chain is built from TRBV5-8 and TRBJ1-4; D ambiguous. Germline V lookup: CDR1 SGHTS, CDR2 YDEGEE. The CDR3 extends over 17 amino acids. Trimming pared 4 bases from V and 8 bases from J, leaving 24 bases between. The CDR3, as DNA: TGTGCCAGCAGCATGCTCCGCTTGACCGCTTCGGGGGAAAAACTGTTTTTT. Translation gives CASSMLRLTASGEKLFF.

The chain recombines TRBV5-1 with TRBJ1-4; TRBD1 matches at 7 bases. The V and J ends lost 6 bases and 5 bases, in that order; junction bases with no gene match: 7. The CDR3 extends over 14 amino acids. Germline V gene lookup returns CDR1 SGHRS and CDR2 YFSETQ. The CDR3 region is CASTQRGGNEKLFF. The DNA of the CDR3 is TGCGCCAGCACCCAGCGAGGGGGCAATGAAAAACTGTTTTTT.

V is TRBV2 and J is TRBJ1-2; D perhaps matches TRBD1 (5 bases). This CDR3 has 12 amino acids. V was shortened by 6 bases and J by 3 bases, with 8 bases between the two germline ends. The germline V gene encodes CDR1 SNHLY and CDR2 FYNNEI. CDR3 in amino acids: CASSRDYYGYTF. The CDR3 coding sequence is TGTGCCAGCAGCAGGGACTACTATGGCTACACCTTC.

This clone was detected many times. The gene calls are TRBV18 and TRBJ1-1; 8 nucleotides match TRBD1. The CDR3 totals 16 residues. Germline CDR1 and CDR2: KGHSH and LQKENI. V lost 6 bases and J lost 4; bases outside the gene matches: 13. CDR3 bases: TGTGCCAGCTCCTACCACGGGGGACAGGAGGCCACTGAAGCTTTCTTT. Amino acid sequence: CASSYHGGQEATEAFF. Looking up the rest from reference TRBV18 and TRBJ1-1 gives the full variable domain: NAGVMQNPRHLVRRRGQEARLRCSPMKGHSHVYWYRQLPEEGLKFMVYLQKENIIDESGMPKERFSAEFPKEGPSILRIQQVVRGDSAAYFCASSYHGGQEATEAFFGQGTRLTVV.

Comment on this clone: Other DNA sequences in this specimen translate into the identical CDR3. The chain is built from TRBV6-1 and TRBJ1-2; maybe TRBD1 (5 bases). The length of the CDR3 is 13 residues. The germline V gene has CDR1 MNHNS and CDR2 SASEGT. With 2 bases removed from V and 6 bases from J, the gap between germline ends came to 10 bases. CDR3 residues: CASSERGRDGYTF. CDR3 nucleotide sequence: TGTGCCAGCAGTGAAAGGGGCAGGGATGGCTACACCTTC.

The J gene is TRBJ2-3, the V gene TRBV6-1; a weak D match, TRBD2 (7 bases). Trimming left V 1 base short and J 3 bases short, with 11 bases between. CDR3 size: 15 residues. Germline CDR1 and CDR2: MNHNS and SASEGT. CDR3 DNA sequence: TGTGCCAGCAGTGAAGGCGGGGGCGGAACAGATACGCAGTATTTT. Translation: CASSEGGGGTDTQYF.

This clone was found once. The chain links TRBV6-5 to TRBJ1-1; D perhaps matches TRBD1 (5 bases). The CDR3 sequence is 13 residues long. Germline V gives CDR1 MNHEY, CDR2 SVGAGI. The V gene lost 5 bases and the J gene lost 5 bases, with 12 bases spanning the gap. CDR3 protein: CASSPGGRTEAFF. CDR3 in DNA: TGTGCCAGCAGTCCGGGGGGGAGGACTGAAGCTTTCTTT.

The V call is TRBV28, the J call TRBJ2-7, with D hard to call. V lost 6 bases, J lost 2 bases, and 20 bases lay in between. The CDR3 sequence is 16 residues long. Germline V lookup: CDR1 MDHEN, CDR2 SYDVKM. CDR3 loop: CASRLPPPRGAYEQYF. CDR3 nucleotides: TGTGCCAGCAGGCTCCCCCCTCCCCGAGGAGCCTACGAGCAGTACTTC.

The J gene is TRBJ2-7, the V gene TRBV30; D is possibly TRBD1 (6 bases). Trimming pared 1 base from V and 6 bases from J, leaving 22 bases between. The CDR3 spans 16 residues. The germline V gene encodes CDR1 GTSNPN and CDR2 SVGIG (reference sequence). DNA of the CDR3: TGTGCCTGGAGTGCCATGGGACAAGGTGCTGGGGGCGAGCAGTACTTC. Translated: CAWSAMGQGAGGEQYF.

The chain combines TRBV7-9 with TRBJ2-3; 9 nucleotides match TRBD1. From germline, CDR1 is SEHNR and CDR2 FQNEAQ (reference sequence). With 3 bases clipped from V and 6 bases from J, the junction kept 7 bases outside the gene matches. This CDR3 is built from 15 residues. Written as DNA, the CDR3 is TGTGCCAGCAGCTTTCCGGGACAGGGAACGGATACGCAGTATTTT. Translation: CASSFPGQGTDTQYF.

V usage is TRBV6-5 and J usage is TRBJ1-2; D not resolved. Deletions cut 6 bases from V and 3 bases from J, with 8 bases between. This CDR3 is 12 amino acids long. Germline V lookup: CDR1 MNHEY, CDR2 SVGAGI. CDR3 residues: CASRREDYGYTF. In DNA, the CDR3 is TGTGCCAGCAGAAGGGAGGACTATGGCTACACCTTC.

The chain recombines TRBV5-1 with TRBJ2-3, with unresolved D. The CDR3 totals 16 residues. The germline V and J ends were trimmed by 6 bases and 0 bases, with 17 bases remaining between them. Germline V gene lookup returns CDR1 SGHRS and CDR2 YFSETQ. This chain's CDR3 is CASNVLLAASTDTQYF. The CDR3 DNA is TGCGCCAGCAACGTTTTATTAGCAGCTAGCACAGATACGCAGTATTTT.

The CDR3 nucleotides are TGTGCCAGCAGCTTAGGAGACAGGGTAGGTCAGCCCCAGCATTTT. Translation gives CASSLGDRVGQPQHF. The J gene is TRBJ1-5, the V gene TRBV7-2; 7 positions agree with TRBD1. The germline V gene has CDR1 SGHTA and CDR2 FQGNSA. After removal of 1 base from V and 6 bases from J, the junction contained 6 bases not matched to a gene. CDR3 length: 15 amino acids.